This TCR beta chain was sequenced during a study of cytomegalovirus exposure and HLA in healthy donors. Overall study results and limits: Earlier analysis yielded a pattern in which most TCR beta V segments were productive about 90% or about 30% of the time.

The PCR used 60 Vbeta and 13 Jbeta primers. The assay was immunoSEQ multiplex PCR, and TCRdb's table has in-frame clones only and misses some. The repertoire holds roughly 90,000 clones, with roughly 82% as singletons. As regards this clone: Its cognate antigen is unknown.

Germline V gives CDR1 MNHNS, CDR2 SASEGT. There are 20 residues in the CDR3. The V gene end was trimmed by 3 bases and the J gene end by 0 bases; junction bases not matched to a gene: 20. This sequence originates from a man aged 30 to 39 in good health and CMV-seropositive. The chain joins TRBV6-1 to TRBJ2-7; TRBD2 agrees at 7 bases. The specimen was PBMCs. This CDR3 reads CASSEALRTGWGGGSYEQYF. The CDR3 bases are TGTGCCAGCAGTGAGGCGCTACGCACTGGTTGGGGGGGTGGCTCCTACGAGCAGTACTTC.